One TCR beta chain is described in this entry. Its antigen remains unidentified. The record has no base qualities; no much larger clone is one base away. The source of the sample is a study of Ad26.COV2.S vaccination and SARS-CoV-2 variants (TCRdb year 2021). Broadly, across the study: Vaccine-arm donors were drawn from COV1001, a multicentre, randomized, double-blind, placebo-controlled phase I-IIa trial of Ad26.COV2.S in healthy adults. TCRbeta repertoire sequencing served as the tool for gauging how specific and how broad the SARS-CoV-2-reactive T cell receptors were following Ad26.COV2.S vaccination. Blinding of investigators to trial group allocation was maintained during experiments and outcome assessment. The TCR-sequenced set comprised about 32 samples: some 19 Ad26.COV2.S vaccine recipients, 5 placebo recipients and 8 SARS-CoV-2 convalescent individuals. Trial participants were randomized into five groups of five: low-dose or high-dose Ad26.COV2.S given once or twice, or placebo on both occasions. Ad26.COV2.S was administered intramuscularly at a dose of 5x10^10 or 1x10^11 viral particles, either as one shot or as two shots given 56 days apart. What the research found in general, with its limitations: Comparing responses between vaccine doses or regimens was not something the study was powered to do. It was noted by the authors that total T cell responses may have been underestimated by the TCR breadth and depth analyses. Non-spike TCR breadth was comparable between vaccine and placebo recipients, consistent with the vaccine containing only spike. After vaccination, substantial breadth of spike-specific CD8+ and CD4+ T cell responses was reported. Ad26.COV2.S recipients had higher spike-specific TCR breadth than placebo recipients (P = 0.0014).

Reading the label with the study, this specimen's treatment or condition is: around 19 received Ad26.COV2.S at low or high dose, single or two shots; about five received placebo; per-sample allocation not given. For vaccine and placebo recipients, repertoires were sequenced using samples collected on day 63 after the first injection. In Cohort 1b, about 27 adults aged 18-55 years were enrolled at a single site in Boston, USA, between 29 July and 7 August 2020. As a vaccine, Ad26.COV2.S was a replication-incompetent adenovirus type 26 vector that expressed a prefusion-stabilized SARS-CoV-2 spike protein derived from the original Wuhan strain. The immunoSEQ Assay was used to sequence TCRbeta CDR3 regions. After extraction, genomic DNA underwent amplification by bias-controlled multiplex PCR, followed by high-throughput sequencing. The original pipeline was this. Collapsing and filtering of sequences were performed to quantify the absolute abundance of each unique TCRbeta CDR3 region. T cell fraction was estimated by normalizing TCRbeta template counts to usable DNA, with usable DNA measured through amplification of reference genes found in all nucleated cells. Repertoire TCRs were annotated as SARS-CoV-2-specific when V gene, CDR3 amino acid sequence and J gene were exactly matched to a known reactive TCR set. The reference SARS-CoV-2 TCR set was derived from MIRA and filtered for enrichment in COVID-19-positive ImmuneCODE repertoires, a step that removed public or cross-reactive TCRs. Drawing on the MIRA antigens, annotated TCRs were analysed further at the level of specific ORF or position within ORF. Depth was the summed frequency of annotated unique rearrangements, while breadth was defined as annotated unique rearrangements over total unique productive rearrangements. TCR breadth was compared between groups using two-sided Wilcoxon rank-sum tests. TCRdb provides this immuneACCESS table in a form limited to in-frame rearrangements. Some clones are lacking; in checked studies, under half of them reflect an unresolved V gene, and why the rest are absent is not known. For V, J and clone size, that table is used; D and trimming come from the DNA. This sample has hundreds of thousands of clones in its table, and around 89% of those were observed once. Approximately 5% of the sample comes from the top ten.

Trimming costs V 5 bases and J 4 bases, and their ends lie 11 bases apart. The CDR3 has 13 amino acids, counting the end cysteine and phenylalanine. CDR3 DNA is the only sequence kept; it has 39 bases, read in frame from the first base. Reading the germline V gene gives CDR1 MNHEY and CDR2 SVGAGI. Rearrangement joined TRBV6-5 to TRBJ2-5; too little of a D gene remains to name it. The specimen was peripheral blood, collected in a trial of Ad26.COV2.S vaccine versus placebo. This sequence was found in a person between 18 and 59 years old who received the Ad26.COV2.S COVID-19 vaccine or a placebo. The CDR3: CASSPNVVETQYF. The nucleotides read TGTGCCAGCAGTCCAAACGTAGTAGAGACCCAGTACTTC.